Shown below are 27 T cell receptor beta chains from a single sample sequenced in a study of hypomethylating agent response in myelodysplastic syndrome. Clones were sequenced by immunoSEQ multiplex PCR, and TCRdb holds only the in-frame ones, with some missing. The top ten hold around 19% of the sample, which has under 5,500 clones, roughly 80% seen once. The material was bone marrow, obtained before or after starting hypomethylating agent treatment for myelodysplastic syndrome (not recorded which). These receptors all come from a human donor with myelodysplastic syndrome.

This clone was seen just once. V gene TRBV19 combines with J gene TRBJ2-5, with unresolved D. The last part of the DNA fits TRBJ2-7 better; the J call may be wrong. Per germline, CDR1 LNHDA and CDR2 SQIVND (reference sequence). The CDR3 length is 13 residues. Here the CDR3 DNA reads TGTGCCAGTAGTCTGTTCGCGCAATCCGAGCAGTACTTC. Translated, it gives CASSLFAQSEQYF.

This CDR3 reads CASSTWGTGSYNEQFF. The CDR3 coding sequence is TGTGCCAGTAGTACGTGGGGGACGGGCTCCTACAATGAGCAGTTCTTC. The gene calls are TRBV19 and TRBJ2-1; D may match TRBD1 or TRBD2 (5 bases each). V lost 4 bases, J lost 0 bases, and 13 bases lay in between. CDR3 length equals 16 residues. Germline CDR1 reads LNHDA; CDR2 reads SQIVND (reference sequence).

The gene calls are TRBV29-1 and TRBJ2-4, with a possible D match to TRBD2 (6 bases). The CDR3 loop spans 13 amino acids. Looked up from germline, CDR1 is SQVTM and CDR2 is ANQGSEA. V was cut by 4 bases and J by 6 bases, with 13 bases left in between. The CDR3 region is CSVAEGLPNIQYF. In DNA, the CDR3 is TGCAGCGTTGCGGAGGGGCTACCAAACATTCAGTACTTC.

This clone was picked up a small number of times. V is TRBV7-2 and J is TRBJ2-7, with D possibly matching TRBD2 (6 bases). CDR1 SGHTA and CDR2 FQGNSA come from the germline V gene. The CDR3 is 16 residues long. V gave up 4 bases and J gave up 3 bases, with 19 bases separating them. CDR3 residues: CASSYTGTGGNYEQYF. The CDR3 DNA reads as TGTGCCAGCAGCTATACTGGGACTGGAGGAAACTACGAGCAGTACTTC.

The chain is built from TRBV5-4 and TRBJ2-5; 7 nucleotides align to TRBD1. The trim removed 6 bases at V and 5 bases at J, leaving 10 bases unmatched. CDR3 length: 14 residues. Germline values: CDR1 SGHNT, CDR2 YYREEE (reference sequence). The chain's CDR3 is CASTKGQQYETQYF. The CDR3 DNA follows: TGTGCCAGCACCAAGGGACAGCAATACGAGACCCAGTACTTC.

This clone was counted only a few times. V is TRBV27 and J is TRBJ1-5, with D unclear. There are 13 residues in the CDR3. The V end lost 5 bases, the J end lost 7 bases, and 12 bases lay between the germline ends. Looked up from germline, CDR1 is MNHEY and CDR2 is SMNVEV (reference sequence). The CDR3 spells CASSPREYQPQHF. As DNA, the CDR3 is TGTGCCAGCAGTCCAAGGGAGTACCAGCCCCAGCATTTT.

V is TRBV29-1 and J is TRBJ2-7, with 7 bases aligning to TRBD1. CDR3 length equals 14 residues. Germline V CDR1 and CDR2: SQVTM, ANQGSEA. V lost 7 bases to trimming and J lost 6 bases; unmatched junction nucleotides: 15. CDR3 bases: TGCAGCGCCGAAGACAGGGCGCGGCGCGGCGAGCAGTACTTC. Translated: CSAEDRARRGEQYF.

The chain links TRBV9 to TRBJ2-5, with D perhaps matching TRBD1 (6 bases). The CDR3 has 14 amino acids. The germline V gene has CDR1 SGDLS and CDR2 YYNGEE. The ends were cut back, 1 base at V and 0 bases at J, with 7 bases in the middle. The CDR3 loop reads CASSVTGHQETQYF. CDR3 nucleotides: TGTGCCAGCAGCGTAACAGGGCACCAAGAGACCCAGTACTTC.

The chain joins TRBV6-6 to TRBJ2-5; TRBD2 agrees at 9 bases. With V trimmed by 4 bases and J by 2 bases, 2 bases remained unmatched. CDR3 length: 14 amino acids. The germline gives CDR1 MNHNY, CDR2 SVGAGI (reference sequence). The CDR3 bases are TGTGCCAGCAGTTCTAGCGGGGCACAAGAGACCCAGTACTTC. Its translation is CASSSSGAQETQYF.

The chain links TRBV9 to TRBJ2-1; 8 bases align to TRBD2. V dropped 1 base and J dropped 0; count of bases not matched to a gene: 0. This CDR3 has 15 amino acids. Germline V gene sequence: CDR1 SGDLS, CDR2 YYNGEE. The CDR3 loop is CASSVSGSSYNEQFF. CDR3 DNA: TGTGCCAGCAGCGTAAGCGGGAGCTCCTACAATGAGCAGTTCTTC. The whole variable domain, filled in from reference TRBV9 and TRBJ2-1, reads DSGVTQTPKHLITATGQRVTLRCSPRSGDLSVYWYQQSLDQGLQFLIQYYNGEERAKGNILERFSAQQFPDLHSELNLSSLELGDSALYFCASSVSGSSYNEQFFGPGTRLTVL.

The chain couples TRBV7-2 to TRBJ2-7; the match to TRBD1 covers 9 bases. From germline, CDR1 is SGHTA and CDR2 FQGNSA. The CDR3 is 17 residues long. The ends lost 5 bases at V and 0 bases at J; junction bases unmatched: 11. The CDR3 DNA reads TGTGCCAGCAGCGGGCCGGGACAGGGTCTTTTCTCCTACGAGCAGTACTTC. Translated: CASSGPGQGLFSYEQYF.

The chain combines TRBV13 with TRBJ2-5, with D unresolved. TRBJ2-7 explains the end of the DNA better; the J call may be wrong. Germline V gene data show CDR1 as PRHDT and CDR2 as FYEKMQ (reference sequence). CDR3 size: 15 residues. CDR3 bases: TGTGCCAGCAGCCCACGGGCGGAAGCGATCCACGAGCAGTACTTC. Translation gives CASSPRAEAIHEQYF.

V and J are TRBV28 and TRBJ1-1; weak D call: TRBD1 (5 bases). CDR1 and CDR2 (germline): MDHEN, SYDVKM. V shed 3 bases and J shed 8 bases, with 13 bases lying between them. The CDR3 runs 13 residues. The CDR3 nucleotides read TGTGCCAGCAGTTTTGAGAGGGGAGTGGAAGCTTTCTTT. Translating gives CASSFERGVEAFF.

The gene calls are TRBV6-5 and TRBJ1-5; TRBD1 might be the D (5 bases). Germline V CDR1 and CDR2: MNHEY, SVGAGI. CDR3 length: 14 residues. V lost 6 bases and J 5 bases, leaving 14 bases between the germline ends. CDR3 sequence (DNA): TGTGCCAGCAGAAACAGGAGGAACGATCAGCCCCAGCATTTT. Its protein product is CASRNRRNDQPQHF.

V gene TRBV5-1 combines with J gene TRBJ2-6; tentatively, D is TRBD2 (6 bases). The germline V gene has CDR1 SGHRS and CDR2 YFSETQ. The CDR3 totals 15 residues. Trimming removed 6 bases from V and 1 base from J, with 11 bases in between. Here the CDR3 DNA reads TGCGCCAGCACCCTCGGGGGTTCTGGGGCCAACGTCCTGACTTTC. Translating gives CASTLGGSGANVLTF.

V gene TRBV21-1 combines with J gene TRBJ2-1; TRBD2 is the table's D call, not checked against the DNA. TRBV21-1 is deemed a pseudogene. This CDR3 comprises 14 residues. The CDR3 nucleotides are TGTGCCAGCAGCAACGGACTGCGTTGTGGTGAGCAGTTCTTC. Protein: CASSNGLRCGEQFF.

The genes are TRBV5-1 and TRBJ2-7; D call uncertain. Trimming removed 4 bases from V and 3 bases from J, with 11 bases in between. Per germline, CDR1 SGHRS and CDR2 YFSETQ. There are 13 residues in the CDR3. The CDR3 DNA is TGCGCCAGCAGCCTCGGGTTAGGCTACGAGCAGTACTTC. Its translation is CASSLGLGYEQYF.

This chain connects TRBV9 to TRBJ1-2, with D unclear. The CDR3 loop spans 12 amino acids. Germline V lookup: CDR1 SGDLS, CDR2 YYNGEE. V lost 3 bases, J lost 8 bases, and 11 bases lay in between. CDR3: CASSAERGGYTF. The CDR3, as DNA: TGTGCCAGCAGCGCCGAACGTGGGGGCTACACCTTC.

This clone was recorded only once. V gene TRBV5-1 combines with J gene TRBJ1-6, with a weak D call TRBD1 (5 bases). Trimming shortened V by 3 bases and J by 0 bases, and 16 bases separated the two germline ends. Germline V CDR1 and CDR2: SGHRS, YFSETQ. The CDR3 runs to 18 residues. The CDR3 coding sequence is TGCGCCAGCAGCTCCGACCTGACAGCTAGCTCCTATAATTCACCCCTCCACTTT. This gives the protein CASSSDLTASSYNSPLHF.

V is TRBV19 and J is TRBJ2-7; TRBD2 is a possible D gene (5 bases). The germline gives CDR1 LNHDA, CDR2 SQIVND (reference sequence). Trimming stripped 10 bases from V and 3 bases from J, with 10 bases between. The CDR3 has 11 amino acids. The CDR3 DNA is TGTGCCACCAGACGGGGCTACGAGCAGTACTTC. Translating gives CATRRGYEQYF.

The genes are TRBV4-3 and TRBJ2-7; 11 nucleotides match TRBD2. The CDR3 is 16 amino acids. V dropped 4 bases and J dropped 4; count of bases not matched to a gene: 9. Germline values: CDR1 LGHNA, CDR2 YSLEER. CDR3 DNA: TGCGCCAGCAGCCCCGAAACCGGGACTAGCGGATACGAGCAGTACTTC. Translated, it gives CASSPETGTSGYEQYF.

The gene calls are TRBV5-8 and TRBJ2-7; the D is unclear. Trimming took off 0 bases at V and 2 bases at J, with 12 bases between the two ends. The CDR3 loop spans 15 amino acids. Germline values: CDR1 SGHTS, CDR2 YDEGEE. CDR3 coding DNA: TGTGCCAGCAGCTTGGCGGTGCAGACACCCTACGAGCAGTACTTC. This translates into CASSLAVQTPYEQYF.

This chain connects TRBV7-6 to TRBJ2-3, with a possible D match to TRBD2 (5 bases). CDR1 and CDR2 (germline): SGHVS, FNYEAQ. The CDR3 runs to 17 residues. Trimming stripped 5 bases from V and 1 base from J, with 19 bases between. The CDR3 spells CASSTRPRAVGTDTQYF. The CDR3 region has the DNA TGTGCCAGCAGCACCCGCCCTAGAGCGGTCGGCACAGATACGCAGTATTTT. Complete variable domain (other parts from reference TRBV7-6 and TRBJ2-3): GAGVSQSPRYKVTKRGQDVALRCDPISGHVSLYWYRQALGQGPEFLTYFNYEAQQDKSGLPNDRFSAERPEGSISTLTIQRTEQRDSAMYRCASSTRPRAVGTDTQYFGPGTRLTVL.

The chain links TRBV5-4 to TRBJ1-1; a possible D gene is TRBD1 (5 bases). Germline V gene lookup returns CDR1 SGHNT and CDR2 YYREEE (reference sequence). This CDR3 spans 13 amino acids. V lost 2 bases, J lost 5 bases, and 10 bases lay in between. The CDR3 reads CASSLGERTEAFF. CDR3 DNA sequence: TGTGCCAGCAGCTTAGGGGAGAGGACTGAAGCTTTCTTT.

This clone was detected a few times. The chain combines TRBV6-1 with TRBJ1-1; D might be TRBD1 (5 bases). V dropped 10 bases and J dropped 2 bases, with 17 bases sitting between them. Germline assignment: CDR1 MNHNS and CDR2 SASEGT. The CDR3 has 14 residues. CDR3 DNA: TGTGCCATAAGTAGGGGACCAATTAACACTGAAGCTTTCTTT. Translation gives CAISRGPINTEAFF.

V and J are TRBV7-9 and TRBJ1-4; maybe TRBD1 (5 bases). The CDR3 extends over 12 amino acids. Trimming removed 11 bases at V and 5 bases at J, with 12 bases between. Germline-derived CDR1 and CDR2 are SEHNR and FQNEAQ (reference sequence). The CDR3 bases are TGTGCCTCGGACCGGGGGAATGAAAAACTGTTTTTT. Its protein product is CASDRGNEKLFF.

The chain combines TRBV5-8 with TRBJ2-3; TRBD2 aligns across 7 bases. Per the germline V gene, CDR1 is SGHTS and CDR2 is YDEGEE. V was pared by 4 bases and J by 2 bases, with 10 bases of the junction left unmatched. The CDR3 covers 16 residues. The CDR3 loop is CASSGYGGVSTDTQYF. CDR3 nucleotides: TGTGCCAGCAGCGGGTATGGGGGGGTCTCCACAGATACGCAGTATTTT.